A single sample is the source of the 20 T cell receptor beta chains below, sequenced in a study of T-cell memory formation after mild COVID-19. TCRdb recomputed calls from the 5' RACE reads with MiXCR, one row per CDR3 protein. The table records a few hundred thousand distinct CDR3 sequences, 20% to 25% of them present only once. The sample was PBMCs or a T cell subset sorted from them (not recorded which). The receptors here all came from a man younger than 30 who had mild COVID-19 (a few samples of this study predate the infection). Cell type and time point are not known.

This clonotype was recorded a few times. CDR3: CASTIPGGGSYGYTF. The DNA of the CDR3 is TGTGCCAGCACCATACCGGGGGGAGGGTCCTATGGCTACACCTTC. V and J are TRBV7-2 and TRBJ1-2, with D possibly TRBD1 on 5 matching bases. V was clipped by 7 bases and J by 4 bases, with 19 bases between them. Germline values: CDR1 SGHTA, CDR2 FQGNSA. The CDR3 extends over 15 amino acids.

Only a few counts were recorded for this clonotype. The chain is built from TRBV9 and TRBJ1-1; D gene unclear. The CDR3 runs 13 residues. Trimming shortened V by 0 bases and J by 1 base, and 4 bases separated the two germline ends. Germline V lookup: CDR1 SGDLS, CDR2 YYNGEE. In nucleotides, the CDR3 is TGTGCCAGCAGCGTAGAAGGGAACACTGAAGCTTTCTTT. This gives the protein CASSVEGNTEAFF.

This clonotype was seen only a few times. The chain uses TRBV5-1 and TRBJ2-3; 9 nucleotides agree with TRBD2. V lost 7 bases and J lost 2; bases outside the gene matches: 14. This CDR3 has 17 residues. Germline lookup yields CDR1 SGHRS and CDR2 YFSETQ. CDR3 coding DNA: TGCGCCAGCCGCACCCCAACCAGCGGGGGGCTCACAGATACGCAGTATTTT. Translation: CASRTPTSGGLTDTQYF.

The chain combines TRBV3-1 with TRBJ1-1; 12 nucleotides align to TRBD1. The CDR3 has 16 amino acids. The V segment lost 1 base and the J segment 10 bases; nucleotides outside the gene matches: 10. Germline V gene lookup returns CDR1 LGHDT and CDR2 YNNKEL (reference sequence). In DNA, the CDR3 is TGTGCCAGCAGCCAAGGATCCGGGACAGGGGGCAGAAGAGCTTTCTTT. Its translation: CASSQGSGTGGRRAFF.

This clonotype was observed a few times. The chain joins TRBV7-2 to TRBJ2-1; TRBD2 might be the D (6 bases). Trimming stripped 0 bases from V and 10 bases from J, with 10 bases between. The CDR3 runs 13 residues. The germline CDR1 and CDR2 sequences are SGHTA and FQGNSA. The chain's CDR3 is CASSLAGGWEQFF. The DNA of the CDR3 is TGTGCCAGCAGCTTAGCGGGGGGTTGGGAGCAGTTCTTC.

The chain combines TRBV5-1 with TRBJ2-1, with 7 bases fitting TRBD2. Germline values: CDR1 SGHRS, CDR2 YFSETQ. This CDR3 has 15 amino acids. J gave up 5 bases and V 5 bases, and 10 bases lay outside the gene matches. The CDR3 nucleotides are TGCGCCAGCAGACTGACGGGGACTATTAACAATGAGCAGTTCTTC. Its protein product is CASRLTGTINNEQFF. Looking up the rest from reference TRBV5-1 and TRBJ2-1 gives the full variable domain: KAGVTQTPRYLIKTRGQQVTLSCSPISGHRSVSWYQQTPGQGLQFLFEYFSETQRNKGNFPGRFSGRQFSNSRSEMNVSTLELGDSALYLCASRLTGTINNEQFFGPGTRLTVL.

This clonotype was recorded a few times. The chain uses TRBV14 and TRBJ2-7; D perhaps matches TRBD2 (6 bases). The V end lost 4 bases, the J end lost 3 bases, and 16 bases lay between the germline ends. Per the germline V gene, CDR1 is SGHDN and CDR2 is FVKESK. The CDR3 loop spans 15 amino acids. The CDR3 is CASSPTPLAHYEQYF. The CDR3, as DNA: TGTGCCAGCAGCCCGACCCCCCTAGCGCACTACGAGCAGTACTTC.

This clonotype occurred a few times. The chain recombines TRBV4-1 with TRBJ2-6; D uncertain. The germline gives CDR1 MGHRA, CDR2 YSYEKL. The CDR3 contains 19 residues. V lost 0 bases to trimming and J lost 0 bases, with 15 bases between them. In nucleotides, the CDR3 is TGCGCCAGCAGCCAAGATTCAGTTTCAACGCGCTCTGGGGCCAACGTCCTGACTTTC. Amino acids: CASSQDSVSTRSGANVLTF.

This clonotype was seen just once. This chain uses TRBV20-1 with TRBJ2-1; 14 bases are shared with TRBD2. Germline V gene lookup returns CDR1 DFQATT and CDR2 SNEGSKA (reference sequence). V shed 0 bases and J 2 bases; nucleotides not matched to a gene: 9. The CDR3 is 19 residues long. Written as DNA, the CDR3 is TGCAGTGCTAGAGATCTGGGGACTAGCGGGGGTTATACCTACAATGAGCAGTTCTTC. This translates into CSARDLGTSGGYTYNEQFF.

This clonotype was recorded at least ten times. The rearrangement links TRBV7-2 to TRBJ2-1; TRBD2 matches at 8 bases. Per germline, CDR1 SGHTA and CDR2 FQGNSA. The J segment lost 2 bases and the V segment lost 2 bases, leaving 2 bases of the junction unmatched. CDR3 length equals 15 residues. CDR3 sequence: CASSLNSGAYNEQFF. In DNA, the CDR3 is TGTGCCAGCAGCTTAAATAGCGGGGCCTACAATGAGCAGTTCTTC.

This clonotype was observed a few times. This CDR3 is CASSLTGRGYTF. CDR3 bases: TGTGCCAGCAGTTTAACAGGGCGAGGCTACACCTTC. The rearrangement links TRBV12-3 or TRBV12-4 to TRBJ1-2; TRBD1 might be the D (6 bases). The V end lost 2 bases, the J end lost 8 bases, and 9 bases lay between the germline ends. This CDR3 has 12 residues.

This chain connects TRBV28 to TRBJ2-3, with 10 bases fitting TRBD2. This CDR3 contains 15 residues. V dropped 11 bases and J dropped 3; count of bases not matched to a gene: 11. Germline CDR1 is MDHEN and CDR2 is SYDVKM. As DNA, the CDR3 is TGTGCCGCCCGCAGCGGGGGGGCGGGAACAGATACGCAGTATTTT. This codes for CAARSGGAGTDTQYF.

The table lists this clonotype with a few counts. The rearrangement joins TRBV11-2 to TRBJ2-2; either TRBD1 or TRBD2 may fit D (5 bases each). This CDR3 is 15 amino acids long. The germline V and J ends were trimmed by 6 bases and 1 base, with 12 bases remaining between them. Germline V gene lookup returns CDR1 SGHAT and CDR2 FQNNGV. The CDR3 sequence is CASRTGTLNTGELFF. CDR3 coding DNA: TGTGCCAGCAGGACCGGGACCCTGAACACCGGGGAGCTGTTTTTT.

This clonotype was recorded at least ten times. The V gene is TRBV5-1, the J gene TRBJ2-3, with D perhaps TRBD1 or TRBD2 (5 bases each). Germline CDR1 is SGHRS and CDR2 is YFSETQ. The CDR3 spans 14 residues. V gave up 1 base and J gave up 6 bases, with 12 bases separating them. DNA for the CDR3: TGCGCCAGCAGCTTGCAGCTCGGGACCGATACGCAGTATTTT. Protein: CASSLQLGTDTQYF.

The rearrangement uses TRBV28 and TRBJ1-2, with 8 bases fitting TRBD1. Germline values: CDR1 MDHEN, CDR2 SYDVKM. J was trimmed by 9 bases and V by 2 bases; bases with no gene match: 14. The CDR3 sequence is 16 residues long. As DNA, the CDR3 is TGTGCCAGCAGTTTACCCCAATATAGGACAGGGAGCAGCTACACCTTC. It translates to CASSLPQYRTGSSYTF.

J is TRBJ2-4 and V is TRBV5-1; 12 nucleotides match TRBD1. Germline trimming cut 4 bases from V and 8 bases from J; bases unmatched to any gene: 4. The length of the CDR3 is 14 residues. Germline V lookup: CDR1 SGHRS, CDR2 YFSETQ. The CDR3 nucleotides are TGCGCCAGCAGCCCGGGACAGGGGGCGCACATTCAGTACTTC. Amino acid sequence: CASSPGQGAHIQYF.

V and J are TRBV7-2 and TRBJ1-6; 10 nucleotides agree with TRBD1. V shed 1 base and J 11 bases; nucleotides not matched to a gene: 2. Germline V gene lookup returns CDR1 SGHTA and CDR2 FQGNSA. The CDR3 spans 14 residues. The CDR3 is CASSLGTGGPPLHF. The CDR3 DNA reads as TGTGCCAGCAGCTTAGGGACAGGGGGGCCACCCCTCCACTTT.

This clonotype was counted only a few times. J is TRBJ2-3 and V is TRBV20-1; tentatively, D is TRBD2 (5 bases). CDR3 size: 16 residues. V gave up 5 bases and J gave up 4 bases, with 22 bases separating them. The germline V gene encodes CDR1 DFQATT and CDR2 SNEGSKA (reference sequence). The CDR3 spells CSASSYSDSRSDTQYF. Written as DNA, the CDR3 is TGCAGTGCTTCCAGTTACTCGGACTCCCGTTCAGATACGCAGTATTTT.

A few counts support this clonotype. The CDR3 loop is CASGGNTIYF. The CDR3 nucleotides read TGTGCCTCCGGGGGAAACACCATATATTTT. The J gene is TRBJ1-3, the V gene TRBV6-6; D is ambiguous. The CDR3 has 10 residues. Trimming shortened V by 11 bases and J by 4 bases, and 6 bases separated the two germline ends. Germline CDR1 and CDR2: MNHNY and SVGAGI (reference sequence).

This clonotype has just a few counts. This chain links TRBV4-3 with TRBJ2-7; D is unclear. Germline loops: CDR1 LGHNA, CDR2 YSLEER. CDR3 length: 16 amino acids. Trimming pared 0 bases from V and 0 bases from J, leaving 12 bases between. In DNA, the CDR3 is TGCGCCAGCAGCCAAGATAGGGCACACTTCTCCTACGAGCAGTACTTC. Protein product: CASSQDRAHFSYEQYF.